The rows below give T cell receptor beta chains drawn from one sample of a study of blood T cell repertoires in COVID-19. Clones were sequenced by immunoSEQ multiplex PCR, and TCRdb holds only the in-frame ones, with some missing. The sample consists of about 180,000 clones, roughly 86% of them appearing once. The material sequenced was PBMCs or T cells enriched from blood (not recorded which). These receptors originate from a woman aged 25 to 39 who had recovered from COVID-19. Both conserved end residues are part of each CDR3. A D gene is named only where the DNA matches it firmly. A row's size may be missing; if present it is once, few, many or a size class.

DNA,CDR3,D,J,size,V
TGTGCCAGCAACAGGGGTAACACTGAAGCTTTCTTT,CASNRGNTEAFF,TRBD1,TRBJ1-1,NA,TRBV28
TGTGCCAGCAGCCAAAGGGGACTAGCGGGAGGAGAGTGGACCCAGTACTTC,CASSQRGLAGGEWTQYF,TRBD2,TRBJ2-5,few,TRBV7-8
TGTGCCAGCAGCTTCGCGGCAGGGAATAATTCACCCCTCCACTTT,CASSFAAGNNSPLHF,NA,TRBJ1-6,NA,TRBV7-2
TGTGCCAGCAGTGACCGTGTTAAGCCCCAGCATTTT,CASSDRVKPQHF,NA,TRBJ1-5,NA,TRBV2
TGCAGCGTTGATTACAGGAAACTAGAGACCCAGTACTTC,CSVDYRKLETQYF,NA,TRBJ2-5,NA,TRBV29-1
TGTGCCAGCAGCTCCGGCACCCGCCCGGGTACGCAGTATTTT,CASSSGTRPGTQYF,NA,TRBJ2-3,NA,TRBV7-3
TGCGCCAGCAGCTTGGAGTCAAAACCCAGTCCAGATACGCAGTATTTT,CASSLESKPSPDTQYF,NA,TRBJ2-3,NA,TRBV5-1
TGTGCCACCAGCAGAGATCGGGGAGATGATCAGCCCCAGCATTTT,CATSRDRGDDQPQHF,NA,TRBJ1-5,NA,TRBV15
TGCGCCAGCAGTGAGGGCCCCGGGATCTACGAGCAGTACTTC,CASSEGPGIYEQYF,NA,TRBJ2-7,once,TRBV10-2
TGTGCCAGCAGCTTGGTTGGAGCGTGGGAGACCCAGTACTTC,CASSLVGAWETQYF,NA,TRBJ2-5,few,TRBV5-6
TGTGCCAGCAGCCGTCAAACGGGGGGGTGGAAGACCCAGTACTTC,CASSRQTGGWKTQYF,TRBD2,TRBJ2-5,NA,TRBV7-9
TGTGCCAGCAGCTCAAAGACAGATAACTATGGCTACACCTTC,CASSSKTDNYGYTF,NA,TRBJ1-2,NA,TRBV11-2
TGTGCCAGCAGTCCCGTTTCTTTAAATCTATTCTATGGCTACACCTTC,CASSPVSLNLFYGYTF,NA,TRBJ1-2,NA,TRBV5-6
TGTGCCAGCAGCTCGGGGGGTTCGGGCTACACAGATACGCAGTATTTT,CASSSGGSGYTDTQYF,TRBD2,TRBJ2-3,NA,TRBV5-8
TGTGCCAGCATCAAAGACAGGGGATATGGCTACACCTTC,CASIKDRGYGYTF,TRBD1,TRBJ1-2,NA,TRBV6-4
TGCAGCGTTGATACAGGGACTAACTATGGCTACACCTTC,CSVDTGTNYGYTF,NA,TRBJ1-2,NA,TRBV29-1
TGTGCCAGCAGCCCGGGGTCGTGGACGCCATCCTACGAGCAGTACTTC,CASSPGSWTPSYEQYF,NA,TRBJ2-7,NA,TRBV13
TGTGCCAGCAGCTTAGGCCCTCGGACAGGATCAACCAACACTGAAGCTTTCTTT,CASSLGPRTGSTNTEAFF,TRBD1,TRBJ1-1,NA,TRBV7-9
TGTGCCAGCAGCCTCCGGGACAGGGGGCGGCAAGAGCAGTACTTC,CASSLRDRGRQEQYF,TRBD1,TRBJ2-7,NA,TRBV7-8
TGTGCCAGCAGCCGTGGACAGTTGAATAATTCACCCCTCCACTTT,CASSRGQLNNSPLHF,NA,TRBJ1-6,NA,TRBV3-1/TRBV3-2
TGTGCCAGCAGAGGTGGGAGAGCGGGAACCACAGATACGCAGTATTTT,CASRGGRAGTTDTQYF,TRBD2,TRBJ2-3,NA,TRBV2
TGCAGCGTTGAAGATGACAGGGTTGAAGCTTTCTTT,CSVEDDRVEAFF,TRBD1,TRBJ1-1,NA,TRBV29-1
TGTGCCAGCAGTTACTCTGGGACAGGGTCCTACGAGCAGTACTTC,CASSYSGTGSYEQYF,TRBD1,TRBJ2-7,once,TRBV6-5
TGTGCCAGCAGCTTCGGTGGTGGGAGCTACGAGCAGTACTTC,CASSFGGGSYEQYF,NA,TRBJ2-7,NA,TRBV11-2
TGCGCCAGCAGCCAAGCCGAGGGGGCGGAAAGTGGCTACACCTTC,CASSQAEGAESGYTF,TRBD1,TRBJ1-2,NA,TRBV4-1
TGCGCCAGCAGCTCCGGGGGCGGACTAGCGGGAGTGAAGGATAATGAGCAGTTCTTC,CASSSGGGLAGVKDNEQFF,TRBD2,TRBJ2-1,NA,TRBV5-1
TGTGCCACCAGCCTGCAGGCCCTTGATCAGCCCCAGCATTTT,CATSLQALDQPQHF,NA,TRBJ1-5,NA,TRBV15
TGTGCCAGCAGTGGGATCACGGGGATGGGTAACACTGAAGCTTTCTTT,CASSGITGMGNTEAFF,NA,TRBJ1-1,NA,TRBV28
TGTGCCAGCAGCTTGATGGGTCGGGGGGACCAGCCCCAGCATTTT,CASSLMGRGDQPQHF,NA,TRBJ1-5,NA,TRBV5-6
TGTGCCAGCAGTTTTGGGACAGCAAATTCACCCCTCCACTTT,CASSFGTANSPLHF,TRBD1,TRBJ1-6,NA,TRBV28
TGTGCCACCAGTGACGACAGGGGGCCTTGGACCGGGGAGCTGTTTTTT,CATSDDRGPWTGELFF,TRBD1,TRBJ2-2,NA,TRBV24-1
TGTGCCAGCAGTTTATCAGGGTACTACGAGCAGTACTTC,CASSLSGYYEQYF,NA,TRBJ2-7,NA,TRBV28
TGTGCCAGCACTCCTAGCGGGAGAATGGGGAAGACAGATACGCAGTATTTT,CASTPSGRMGKTDTQYF,TRBD2,TRBJ2-3,NA,TRBV2
TGCGCCAGCAGCGGCGGGCTAGCGGGAGTCGGCCGCACAGATACGCAGTATTTT,CASSGGLAGVGRTDTQYF,TRBD2,TRBJ2-3,NA,TRBV5-1
TGTGCCAGCAGCATCTGGGGCGGGGGGAGTGCCCACAATGAGCAGTTCTTC,CASSIWGGGSAHNEQFF,TRBD2,TRBJ2-1,NA,TRBV3-1/TRBV3-2
TGTGCCAGCAGTGACTGGGGAGACAGGAAGATCGGGGAGCTGTTTTTT,CASSDWGDRKIGELFF,NA,TRBJ2-2,NA,TRBV6-4
TGCGCCAGCTGTCCCGGGAGCCTCGAGGATGAGCAGTTCTTC,CASCPGSLEDEQFF,NA,TRBJ2-1,NA,TRBV5-1